Listed below are T cell receptor beta chains from one sample, sequenced in a study of cytomegalovirus exposure and HLA in healthy donors. The assay was immunoSEQ multiplex PCR, and TCRdb's table has in-frame clones only and misses some. The profile shows around 150,000 clones, roughly 80% of them singletons. The sequenced material came from PBMCs. Every receptor here comes from a girl between 10 and 17 years old in good health and CMV-seropositive. Each CDR3 is given with its conserved first and last residue.

V gene	J gene	CDR3 protein
TRBV29-1	TRBJ1-1	CSVLGWGVQNTEAFF
TRBV4-3	TRBJ2-2	CASSHRVGGGWTGELFF
TRBV28	TRBJ1-2	CASTDRGRGYGYTF
TRBV7-2	TRBJ1-5	CASSTRAGNQPQHF
TRBV28	TRBJ2-7	CASSLTSLGLAGSSYEQYF
TRBV4-1	TRBJ2-3	CASSQESREATDTQYF
TRBV6-6	TRBJ2-1	CATSLGLVRDEQFF
TRBV2	TRBJ2-1	CASSPGLAGQNEQFF
TRBV11-2	TRBJ2-5	CASSPAGGETQYF
TRBV2	TRBJ1-3	CASSEGAFSGNTIYF